What follows are 10 T cell receptor beta chains derived from one specimen sequenced in a study of blood T cell repertoires in COVID-19. Produced via immunoSEQ multiplex PCR; TCRdb's table is partial and in-frame only. Of approximately 280,000 clones listed, roughly 90% were seen once; the top ten hold approximately 7.5%. Sequenced sample: peripheral blood. These receptors originate from a woman aged 25 to 39 with COVID-19, enrolled during active disease.

The CDR3 spells CSVERGTGGLQETQYF. As DNA, the CDR3 is TGCAGCGTTGAGAGGGGGACAGGGGGCCTTCAAGAGACCCAGTACTTC. The V call is TRBV29-1, the J call TRBJ2-5; 12 bases align to TRBD1. Trimming at V came to 3 bases and at J to 2 bases, leaving 7 bases not matched to a gene. The CDR3 is 16 residues long. Germline V gene data show CDR1 as SQVTM and CDR2 as ANQGSEA.

This rearrangement joins TRBV6-2 or TRBV6-3 to TRBJ1-2; D unresolved. The V end lost 0 bases, the J end lost 8 bases, and 10 bases lay between the germline ends. This CDR3 is built from 13 residues. Germline V lookup: CDR1 MNHEY, CDR2 SVGEGT. CDR3 sequence: CASSYSNQFGYTF. In nucleotides, the CDR3 is TGTGCCAGCAGTTACTCCAACCAGTTCGGCTACACCTTC.

The V gene is TRBV6-5, the J gene TRBJ2-5; possibly TRBD2 for D (5 bases). V lost 2 bases, J lost 2 bases, and 12 bases lay in between. The CDR3 length is 15 residues. Germline lookup yields CDR1 MNHEY and CDR2 SVGAGI. CDR3 in amino acids: CASSYVGAEQETQYF. CDR3 nucleotides: TGTGCCAGCAGTTACGTGGGAGCTGAACAAGAGACCCAGTACTTC.

CDR3 sequence: CASSLGLAGTQYF. The CDR3 bases are TGCGCCAGCAGCTTGGGGCTAGCAGGGACCCAGTACTTC. The chain uses TRBV5-1 and TRBJ2-5; TRBD2 is a possible D gene (5 bases). Germline V gene lookup returns CDR1 SGHRS and CDR2 YFSETQ. The CDR3 covers 13 residues. The V end lost 0 bases, the J end lost 7 bases, and 10 bases lay between the germline ends.

The J gene is TRBJ2-1, the V gene TRBV28; 13 bases match TRBD2. This CDR3 has 16 residues. CDR1 MDHEN and CDR2 SYDVKM come from the germline V gene. With V trimmed by 6 bases and J by 7 bases, 9 bases remained unmatched. CDR3 DNA sequence: TGTGCCAGCAGGGGAACCGGGACTAGCGGGACAAATGAGCAGTTCTTC. Amino acid sequence: CASRGTGTSGTNEQFF. Drawing the rest from reference TRBV28 and TRBJ2-1, the complete variable domain is DVKVTQSSRYLVKRTGEKVFLECVQDMDHENMFWYRQDPGLGLRLIYFSYDVKMKEKGDIPEGYSVSREKKERFSLILESASTNQTSMYLCASRGTGTSGTNEQFFGPGTRLTVL.

The V gene is TRBV19, the J gene TRBJ1-1; D is unresolved. The length of the CDR3 is 15 residues. Germline CDR1 reads LNHDA; CDR2 reads SQIVND (reference sequence). The V end was cut by 6 bases, the J end by 6 bases, with 20 bases between. The CDR3 loop is CASSPPARNPSEAFF. The DNA for the CDR3 is TGTGCCAGTAGCCCTCCCGCGCGCAATCCGTCTGAAGCTTTCTTT.

The V and J genes are TRBV29-1 and TRBJ2-1; 9 bases align to TRBD1. The CDR3 has 14 residues. Germline loops: CDR1 SQVTM, CDR2 ANQGSEA. After removal of 7 bases from V and 0 bases from J, the junction contained 4 bases not matched to a gene. The CDR3 DNA reads as TGCAGCGCTGGACAGGGGAGCTCCTACAATGAGCAGTTCTTC. Encoded protein: CSAGQGSSYNEQFF.

The V call is TRBV5-1, the J call TRBJ1-5; 8 positions match TRBD1. Germline CDR1 and CDR2: SGHRS and YFSETQ. V lost 2 bases, J lost 3 bases, and 4 bases stayed unmatched. The CDR3 length is 15 residues. CDR3 nucleotide sequence: TGCGCCAGCAGCTTAGGGACAGGACTCAATCAGCCCCAGCATTTT. Protein: CASSLGTGLNQPQHF.

This CDR3 reads CASNRLAGTNEQFF. The CDR3 region has the DNA TGTGCCAGCAACCGGCTAGCGGGAACCAATGAGCAGTTCTTC. V gene TRBV6-5 combines with J gene TRBJ2-1, with 9 bases that match TRBD2. The CDR3 extends over 14 amino acids. Per the germline V gene, CDR1 is MNHEY and CDR2 is SVGAGI. Losses at the gene ends were 7 bases for V and 6 bases for J; bases not matched to a gene: 7.

The V and J genes are TRBV7-9 and TRBJ2-1, with 11 bases lining up with TRBD2. Germline V gene lookup returns CDR1 SEHNR and CDR2 FQNEAQ (reference sequence). Germline trimming cut 5 bases from V and 7 bases from J; bases unmatched to any gene: 7. The length of the CDR3 is 15 residues. In DNA, the CDR3 is TGTGCCAGCAGCCCGGGGGTAGCGGGAGGGAATGAGCAGTTCTTC. Its protein is CASSPGVAGGNEQFF. Supplemented by reference TRBV7-9 and TRBJ2-1, the full variable domain reads DTGVSQNPRHKITKRGQNVTFRCDPISEHNRLYWYRQTLGQGPEFLTYFQNEAQLEKSRLLSDRFSAERPKGSFSTLEIQRTEQGDSAMYLCASSPGVAGGNEQFFGPGTRLTVL.